This T cell receptor (beta chain) came from a study of human T cells and chemical hapten exposure. Across the whole study: Patch tests put 0.01% DPC on the upper back, read at 6 days.

The sample's time point: pre-sensitization, week 0. The treatment was: therapeutic diphenylcyclopropenone sensitization with weekly scalp DPC. The CDR3 sequence is 15 residues long. Per germline, CDR1 MDHEN and CDR2 SYDVKM. The V and J ends lost 5 bases and 5 bases, in that order; junction bases with no gene match: 11. MiXCR, applied by TCRdb to the RACE reads, yields one record per CDR3 protein. The sample has 150,000 to 200,000 distinct CDR3 sequences, around 30% seen once. A few counts support this clonotype. The clonotype comes from a woman in her twenties or thirties with alopecia areata. Some clones in this sample may be carry-over from other donors' samples. The material sequenced was whole blood, taken in connection with sensitization to the hapten diphenylcyclopropenone (DPC). V is TRBV28 and J is TRBJ1-2, with 7 bases that match TRBD1. The CDR3 region has the DNA TGTGCCAGCAGTGCAGGGGACAGTGTCGCTTATGGCTACACCTTC. This translates into CASSAGDSVAYGYTF.